This T cell receptor (beta chain) came from a study of PD-L1 blockade in urothelial cancer. Study-level background: About 85% of the roughly 30 patients comprised males who had bladder-origin urothelial cancer. Researchers looked at the blood 3 weeks (second dose) and 6 weeks after treatment began. Counts from blood samples showed a median of roughly 150,000 T cells.

Data came from immunoSEQ multiplex PCR; TCRdb stores just in-frame clones and leaves some out. The sample contains tens of thousands of clones, roughly four fifths of which appear only once. The source is a man between 65 and 85 years old with urothelial cancer. The sample here was PBMCs, taken around atezolizumab (anti-PD-L1) treatment.

DNA of the CDR3: TGTGCCAGCAGTCCGTGGGACAGGGGAAGTTCACCCCTCCACTTT. Translation gives CASSPWDRGSSPLHF. V is TRBV6-5 and J is TRBJ1-6; TRBD1 agrees at 10 bases. Germline lookup yields CDR1 MNHEY and CDR2 SVGAGI. This CDR3 is 15 amino acids long. The J segment lost 9 bases and the V segment lost 5 bases, leaving 7 bases of the junction unmatched.